This TCR beta chain is drawn from a study of chemoradiotherapy in HPV16-positive cancers. Study-level information: Two HPV16-positive patients' cells yielded candidate HPV-specific clones and common motifs. Study-level findings and limits: In HPV16-positive patients, HPV-responsive T-cell expansion tracked better recurrence-free survival. Candidate HPV-specific clones and E7-related TCR motifs grew in tumor during treatment.

The table came from immunoSEQ multiplex PCR; TCRdb's copy has only in-frame clones and leaves some out. The sample lists under 50,000 clones; under 80% were seen once. With respect to this clone: What it recognizes is unknown.

Repertoires were sampled repeatedly during chemoradiotherapy. The CDR3 length is 13 residues. Germline CDR1 reads LNHNV; CDR2 reads YYDKDF (reference sequence). V shed 5 bases and J shed 2 bases, with 7 bases lying between them. Sequenced material: blood, taken from a patient who underwent chemoradiotherapy. The receptor was isolated from a human donor with HPV-associated anogenital cancer. The gene calls are TRBV15 and TRBJ1-5; D remains ambiguous. The CDR3 DNA sequence: TGTGCCACCAGCGCCTCGGGCAATCAGCCCCAGCATTTT. Encoded protein: CATSASGNQPQHF.